Below are 15 T cell receptor beta chains sequenced from a single sample in a study of cytomegalovirus exposure and HLA in healthy donors. The primer mix had 60 Vbeta and 13 Jbeta primers. Assay: immunoSEQ multiplex PCR; the TCRdb copy retains only in-frame clones and omits some. The sample contains some 200,000 clones, around 83% of which appear only once. The sample consisted of PBMCs. These receptor sequences come from a man aged 45-65 years in good health and CMV-seronegative.

Details on this clone: One junction end does not reproduce the germline sequence, and a read error may be involved. Other nucleotide sequences from this sample produce the same CDR3. The chain is built from TRBV7-9 and TRBJ2-3, with 8 bases that match TRBD1. CDR3 length: 16 residues. Germline CDR1 is SEHNR and CDR2 is FQNEAQ (reference sequence). This chain's CDR3 is CSSSLTGQGGTDTQYF. Here the CDR3 DNA reads TGTTCCAGCAGCTTAACTGGACAGGGAGGCACAGATACGCAGTATTTT. Drawing the rest from reference TRBV7-9 and TRBJ2-3, the complete variable domain is DTGVSQNPRHKITKRGQNVTFRCDPISEHNRLYWYRQTLGQGPEFLTYFQNEAQLEKSRLLSDRFSAERPKGSFSTLEIQRTEQGDSAMYLCSSSLTGQGGTDTQYFGPGTRLTVL.

The rearrangement joins TRBV28 to TRBJ1-1; D might be TRBD1 (6 bases). Trimming stripped 3 bases from V and 8 bases from J, with 19 bases between. CDR3 size: 15 residues. From germline, CDR1 is MDHEN and CDR2 SYDVKM. This chain's CDR3 is CASSFRQGTLNEAFF. The CDR3 DNA follows: TGTGCCAGCAGTTTTAGGCAGGGGACACTTAACGAAGCTTTCTTT.

The V call is TRBV5-1, the J call TRBJ2-6, with a tentative D call TRBD2 (6 bases). This CDR3 contains 16 residues. Germline V gene data show CDR1 as SGHRS and CDR2 as YFSETQ. V was trimmed by 0 bases and J by 2 bases, leaving 9 bases between them. CDR3 loop: CASSLAAGPGANVLTF. CDR3 coding DNA: TGCGCCAGCAGCTTGGCCGCGGGGCCTGGGGCCAACGTCCTGACTTTC. The full variable domain, with the rest looked up from reference TRBV5-1 and TRBJ2-6, is KAGVTQTPRYLIKTRGQQVTLSCSPISGHRSVSWYQQTPGQGLQFLFEYFSETQRNKGNFPGRFSGRQFSNSRSEMNVSTLELGDSALYLCASSLAAGPGANVLTFGAGSRLTVL.

The gene calls are TRBV19 and TRBJ1-5; the D gene is possibly TRBD1 (5 bases). Trimming removed 5 bases at V and 7 bases at J, with 12 bases between. The CDR3 totals 13 residues. Germline CDR1 and CDR2: LNHDA and SQIVND (reference sequence). CDR3 sequence: CASSYQGFQPQHF. Written as DNA, the CDR3 is TGTGCCAGTAGTTACCAGGGTTTCCAGCCCCAGCATTTT.

J is TRBJ1-2 and V is TRBV29-1; 10 bases are a match to TRBD1. The V gene end was trimmed by 1 base and the J gene end by 8 bases; junction bases not matched to a gene: 4. Germline values: CDR1 SQVTM, CDR2 ANQGSEA. This CDR3 region has 13 residues. The CDR3 reads CSVEGTGGLGYTF. In nucleotides, the CDR3 is TGCAGCGTTGAAGGGACAGGGGGGTTGGGCTACACCTTC.

The chain recombines TRBV7-2 with TRBJ1-1, with D maybe TRBD1 (6 bases). CDR3 size: 13 residues. V was shortened by 4 bases and J by 3 bases, with 9 bases between the two germline ends. The germline gives CDR1 SGHTA, CDR2 FQGNSA. CDR3 in amino acids: CASSSGQHTEAFF. The CDR3 nucleotides read TGTGCCAGCAGCTCAGGACAGCACACTGAAGCTTTCTTT.

This clone was seen a single time. The rearrangement uses TRBV28 and TRBJ2-1, with 9 bases fitting TRBD2. The V and J ends lost 5 bases and 4 bases, in that order; junction bases with no gene match: 6. The V gene's germline CDR1 is MDHEN and CDR2 SYDVKM. CDR3 length equals 15 residues. The CDR3 DNA is TGTGCCAGCAGTCGGACTAGCGTAGCGTACAATGAGCAGTTCTTC. Translating it yields CASSRTSVAYNEQFF.

The CDR3 region is CASSFGGAVGNEQYF. The CDR3 DNA reads as TGTGCCAGCAGCTTCGGGGGGGCTGTGGGGAACGAGCAGTACTTC. The genes are TRBV7-6 and TRBJ2-7, with 8 positions matching TRBD2. J gave up 5 bases and V 3 bases, and 9 bases lay outside the gene matches. From germline, CDR1 is SGHVS and CDR2 FNYEAQ. This CDR3 region has 15 residues.

This chain uses TRBV7-3 with TRBJ2-1; 12 bases line up with TRBD2. The germline CDR1 and CDR2 sequences are SGHTA and FQGTGA. The CDR3 totals 15 residues. Unmatched junction bases numbered 9, after V lost 5 bases and J lost 10 bases. The CDR3 loop reads CASSTGLAGLGEQFF. CDR3 coding DNA: TGTGCCAGCAGCACCGGACTAGCGGGGCTCGGGGAGCAGTTCTTC.

The table lists this clone with a count of one. The CDR3 loop reads CSVEGTSGSQETQYF. The CDR3 nucleotides are TGCAGCGTTGAAGGGACTAGCGGGAGTCAAGAGACCCAGTACTTC. The chain joins TRBV29-1 to TRBJ2-5; 13 bases are a match to TRBD2. In germline, CDR1 is SQVTM, CDR2 ANQGSEA. The CDR3 is 15 amino acids. Unmatched junction bases numbered 1, after V lost 1 base and J lost 2 bases. Looking up the rest from reference TRBV29-1 and TRBJ2-5 gives the full variable domain: SAVISQKPSRDICQRGTSLTIQCQVDSQVTMMFWYRQQPGQSLTLIATANQGSEATYESGFVIDKFPISRPNLTFSTLTVSNMSPEDSSIYLCSVEGTSGSQETQYFGPGTRLLVL.

This clone was seen once. The CDR3 bases are TGTGCCAGCAGCCAACATCGTGTGGGACAGGGATATAGAGAGACCCAGTACTTC. Amino acids: CASSQHRVGQGYRETQYF. The chain combines TRBV7-2 with TRBJ2-5; 9 nucleotides agree with TRBD1. With 5 bases clipped from V and 4 bases from J, the junction kept 17 bases outside the gene matches. Per germline, CDR1 SGHTA and CDR2 FQGNSA. The CDR3 sequence is 18 residues long.

The chain recombines TRBV7-8 with TRBJ1-2; no clear D gene. V was cut by 1 base and J by 2 bases, with 8 bases left in between. The CDR3 is made up of 14 amino acids. Germline values: CDR1 SGHVS, CDR2 FQNEAQ. The CDR3 coding sequence is TGTGCCAGCAGCTTAGGAGGGAGAAACTATGGCTACACCTTC. It codes for CASSLGGRNYGYTF.

The chain couples TRBV7-2 to TRBJ1-5, with a weak D call TRBD1 (6 bases). The germline V gene encodes CDR1 SGHTA and CDR2 FQGNSA. CDR3 length: 13 residues. Between the trimmed V and J ends, which lost 5 bases and 9 bases, there was a span of 14 bases. The CDR3 nucleotides are TGTGCCAGCAGCACGGACAGCCCCGGGCCCCAGCATTTT. Translated: CASSTDSPGPQHF.

The V and J genes are TRBV7-9 and TRBJ2-7, with D maybe TRBD1 (7 bases). V was pared by 5 bases and J by 5 bases, with 22 bases between. CDR3 size: 16 residues. The germline V gene has CDR1 SEHNR and CDR2 FQNEAQ (reference sequence). The CDR3 loop is CASSGGPQGHRNEQYF. CDR3 coding DNA: TGTGCCAGCAGCGGGGGGCCACAGGGGCATCGGAACGAGCAGTACTTC.

CDR3 region: CATDKGGTHEQYF. CDR3 in DNA: TGTGCCACTGACAAAGGGGGCACACACGAGCAGTACTTC. The gene calls are TRBV21-1 and TRBJ2-7; no DNA check was done on the table's D call, TRBD1. TRBV21-1 is a known pseudogene. The length of the CDR3 is 13 residues.